This TCR beta chain is drawn from a study of CD8+ T cells in alopecia areata (dated by TCRdb to the late 2010s). A note on the overall study: Treated patients were enrolled in an open-label pilot trial of oral tofacitinib at 5 to 10 mg twice daily for moderate-to-severe alopecia areata. On the human side, TCRbeta sequencing was run on scalp tissue and on sorted CD4+ and CD8+ peripheral blood T cells from healthy controls and from alopecia areata patients with either patchy or totalis/universalis disease. Scalp clonality was compared among normal scalp (n=4), patchy alopecia areata scalp (n=8), and alopecia totalis/universalis scalp (n=8). Biopsies were taken from tofacitinib-treated patients at baseline and at 4 and 24 weeks of treatment, and a later scalp biopsy was taken in several of the tofacitinib-treated patients. In treated patients, disease severity was measured using the SALT score, which gives the percentage of scalp surface area affected. Patients received tofacitinib for 6 to 18 months and were then followed off drug for 6 months to check for delayed response and recurrence. RNA was obtained with the PAXgene miRNA kit for fixed scalp, the miRNeasy kit for PBMCs, and the RNeasy kit for mouse skin. High-throughput TCRbeta sequencing was used to examine T cell clonal expansion in alopecia areata in both the C3H/HeJ mouse model and human patients. immunoSEQ multiplex PCR using 35 Vbeta forward primers and 13 Jbeta reverse primers was used to amplify TCRbeta CDR3 regions.

The sample's time point label, in plain terms: around 22 weeks on oral tofacitinib. Interpreted using the paper, the treatment or condition label stands for: oral pan-JAK inhibitor, 5-10 mg twice daily. Lesional scalp punch biopsies and peripheral blood were collected from alopecia areata patients. PBMCs were isolated by density centrifugation and stained for CD3, CD4 and CD8, after which CD4+ and CD8+ T cells were sorted on a FACSAria. Study-wide conclusions, independent of this receptor: Compared with normal scalp, lesional scalp had higher clonality and more expanded CD8+ clones, particularly in alopecia totalis/universalis, a pattern that suggests antigenic drive. During tofacitinib treatment, many expanded lesional clones remained in scalp and blood, and this persistence may partly explain relapse after treatment is stopped. Scalp clonality and the number of expanded CD8+ clones among the top 100 scalp clones were significantly decreased by tofacitinib. Resident alphabeta T cells in normal human skin are also sequenced, complicating scalp TCR repertoire analysis, unlike mouse skin dominated by gammadelta T cells. TCR sequences shared between patients were less clear than in mice, possibly partly because of HLA diversity in the patient population. Because the treated cohort was small and had only one nonresponder, larger studies are needed to examine links between baseline CD8+ expansion and response.

CDR1 SNHLY and CDR2 FYNNEI were looked up in the germline V gene. The junction carries 8 bases between V and J, which are trimmed by 1 base and 5 bases respectively. From the cysteine through the phenylalanine, the CDR3 covers 13 amino acids. Only CDR3 DNA is held: 39 bases, read in frame from base 1. Turning to this clone: Its antigen is currently not known. No quality values exist for individual bases; no much larger clone is one base distant. In the same sample, other DNA sequences code for this CDR3.

The library was generated by the immunoSEQ multiplex PCR assay. RNA was extracted from all samples and reverse transcribed into cDNA as template for TCR sequencing. First-strand cDNA was synthesized using SuperScript III with a 2:1 mix of oligo-dT and random hexamers. A synthetic immune receptor repertoire was used to measure amplification bias, and any remaining bias was corrected computationally. On the authors' methods: Raw reads were preprocessed to remove errors, and CDR3 was defined according to IMGT conventions as the region from the conserved cysteine to phenylalanine. Clonality was calculated as 1 minus Shannon entropy normalized by log2 of the number of productive unique TCRs. Scalp TCRbeta sequences were cross-referenced with sorted blood CD4 and CD8 repertoires so that the CD4 or CD8 identity of scalp clones could be inferred. TCRdb retrieved this table from immuneACCESS and kept in-frame rearrangements only. Not all clones are present; in checked studies, unresolved V genes account for under half, and no reason is known for the remainder. Clone size and V and J calls were adopted from that table, with D and trimming inferred from the DNA. The sample data list roughly 110,000 clones, and 56% of these were observed just once. 3% to 4% of the sample is in the top ten clones.

This receptor was taken from a human donor with alopecia areata. This specimen was CD4+ T cells sorted from blood, taken at week 24, from a patient treated with tofacitinib. This chain joins TRBV2 to TRBJ1-1, with no D gene named confidently. The CDR3 region: CASSEGLVTEAFF. The DNA is TGTGCCAGCAGTGAAGGTTTGGTTACTGAAGCTTTCTTT.